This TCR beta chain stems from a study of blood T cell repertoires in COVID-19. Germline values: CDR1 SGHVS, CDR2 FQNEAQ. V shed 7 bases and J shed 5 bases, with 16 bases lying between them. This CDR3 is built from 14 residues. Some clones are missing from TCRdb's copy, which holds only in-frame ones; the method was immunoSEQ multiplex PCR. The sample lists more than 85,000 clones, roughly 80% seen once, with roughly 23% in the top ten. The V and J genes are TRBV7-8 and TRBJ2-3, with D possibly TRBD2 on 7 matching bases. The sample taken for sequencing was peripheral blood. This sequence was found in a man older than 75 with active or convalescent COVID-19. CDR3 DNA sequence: TGTGCCAGCATCAAGGGGGAGGGCGTAGATACGCAGTATTTT. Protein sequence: CASIKGEGVDTQYF.